The entry below describes one T cell receptor (beta chain). Its target is unknown. Patients with a history of autoimmune disease or on systemic immunosuppression were excluded. The repertoire was sequenced with immunoSEQ multiplex PCR; TCRdb's copy has only in-frame clones and lacks some. The sample includes around 94,000 clones, 92% of them seen just once. The sample belongs to a study of OX40 agonist ivuxolimab in advanced cancers. Background on the study: Patients with prior anti-PD-1, anti-PD-L1 or anti-CTLA-4 therapy were eligible; approximately 40% had some. General study results and limits: On average, CD8+ T cells showed a greater number of expanded clones than CD4+.

V was clipped by 2 bases and J by 7 bases, with 13 bases between them. Germline CDR1 SGHVS, CDR2 FQNEAQ. The CDR3 totals 14 residues. Material: CD4+ or CD8+ T cells sorted from blood, obtained in a trial of the OX40 agonist ivuxolimab. The chain is built from TRBV7-8 and TRBJ2-3, with a tentative D call TRBD1 (6 bases). The receptor was derived from an adult with an advanced solid tumor such as melanoma, head and neck, liver or kidney cancer. CDR3 DNA sequence: TGTGCCAGCAGCTTATCTGGGGGCCTGAATACGCAGTATTTT. It translates to CASSLSGGLNTQYF.